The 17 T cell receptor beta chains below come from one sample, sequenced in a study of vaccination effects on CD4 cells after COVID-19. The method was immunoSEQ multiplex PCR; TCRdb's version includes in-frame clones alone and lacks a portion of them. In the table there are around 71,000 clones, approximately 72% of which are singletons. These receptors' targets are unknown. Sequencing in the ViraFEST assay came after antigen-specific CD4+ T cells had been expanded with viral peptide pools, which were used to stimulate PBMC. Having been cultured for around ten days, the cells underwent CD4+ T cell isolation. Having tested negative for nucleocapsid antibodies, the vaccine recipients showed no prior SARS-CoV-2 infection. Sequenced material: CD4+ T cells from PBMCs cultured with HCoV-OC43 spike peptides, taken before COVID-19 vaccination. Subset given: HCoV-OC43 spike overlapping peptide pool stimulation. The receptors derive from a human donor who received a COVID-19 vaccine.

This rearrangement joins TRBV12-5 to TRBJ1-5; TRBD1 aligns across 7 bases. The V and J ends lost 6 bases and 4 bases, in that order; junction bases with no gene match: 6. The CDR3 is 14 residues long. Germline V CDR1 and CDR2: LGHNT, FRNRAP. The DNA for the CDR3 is TGTGCTAGTGGGCAGGGGGGGGGTAATCAGCCCCAGCATTTT. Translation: CASGQGGGNQPQHF.

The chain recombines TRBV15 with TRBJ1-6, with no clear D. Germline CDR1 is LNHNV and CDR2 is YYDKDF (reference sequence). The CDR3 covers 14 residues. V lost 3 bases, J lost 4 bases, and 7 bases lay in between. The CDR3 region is CATSSRAYNSPLHF. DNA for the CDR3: TGTGCCACCAGCAGTCGGGCATATAATTCACCCCTCCACTTT.

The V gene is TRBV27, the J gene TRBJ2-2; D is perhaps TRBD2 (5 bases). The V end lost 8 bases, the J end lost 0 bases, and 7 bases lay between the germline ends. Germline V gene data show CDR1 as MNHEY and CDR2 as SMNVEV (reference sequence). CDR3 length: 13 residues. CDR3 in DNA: TGTGCCAGCGGAGGCGCGAACACCGGGGAGCTGTTTTTT. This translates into CASGGANTGELFF.

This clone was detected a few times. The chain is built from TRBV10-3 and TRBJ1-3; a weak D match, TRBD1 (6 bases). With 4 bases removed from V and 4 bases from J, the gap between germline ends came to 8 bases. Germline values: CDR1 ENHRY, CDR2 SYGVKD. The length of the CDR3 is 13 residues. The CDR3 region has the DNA TGTGCCATCAGTGGGACAGCCGGAAACACCATATATTTT. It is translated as CAISGTAGNTIYF.

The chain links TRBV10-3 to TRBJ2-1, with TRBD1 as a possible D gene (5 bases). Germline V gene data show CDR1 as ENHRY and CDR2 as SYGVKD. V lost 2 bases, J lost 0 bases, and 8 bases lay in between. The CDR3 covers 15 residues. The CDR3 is CAISEGASSYNEQFF. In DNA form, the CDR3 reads TGTGCCATCAGTGAGGGGGCAAGCTCCTACAATGAGCAGTTCTTC.

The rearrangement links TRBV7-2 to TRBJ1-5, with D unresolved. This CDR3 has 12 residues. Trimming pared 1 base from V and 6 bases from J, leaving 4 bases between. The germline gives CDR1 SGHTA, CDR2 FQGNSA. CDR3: CASSLGSQPQHF. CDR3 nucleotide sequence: TGTGCCAGCAGCTTAGGGAGTCAGCCCCAGCATTTT.

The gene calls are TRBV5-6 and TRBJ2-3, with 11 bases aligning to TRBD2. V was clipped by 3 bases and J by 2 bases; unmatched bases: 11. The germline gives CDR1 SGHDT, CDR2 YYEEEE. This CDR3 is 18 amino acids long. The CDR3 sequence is CASSSGPLAGGTTDTQYF. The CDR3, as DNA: TGTGCCAGCAGCTCTGGCCCCCTAGCGGGGGGAACCACAGATACGCAGTATTTT. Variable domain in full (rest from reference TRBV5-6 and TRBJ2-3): DAGVTQSPTHLIKTRGQQVTLRCSPKSGHDTVSWYQQALGQGPQFIFQYYEEEERQRGNFPDRFSGHQFPNYSSELNVNALLLGDSALYLCASSSGPLAGGTTDTQYFGPGTRLTVL.

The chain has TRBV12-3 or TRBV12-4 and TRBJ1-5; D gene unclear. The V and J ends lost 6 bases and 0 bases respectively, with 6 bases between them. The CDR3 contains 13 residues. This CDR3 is CASSRNSNQPQHF. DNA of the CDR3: TGTGCCAGCAGCCGAAATAGCAATCAGCCCCAGCATTTT.

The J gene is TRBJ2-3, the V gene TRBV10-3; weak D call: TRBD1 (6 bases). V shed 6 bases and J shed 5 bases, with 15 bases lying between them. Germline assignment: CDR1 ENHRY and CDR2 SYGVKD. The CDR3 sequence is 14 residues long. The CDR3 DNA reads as TGTGCCATCAGCCAGGGGCCCGCCGTAGATACGCAGTATTTT. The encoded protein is CAISQGPAVDTQYF.

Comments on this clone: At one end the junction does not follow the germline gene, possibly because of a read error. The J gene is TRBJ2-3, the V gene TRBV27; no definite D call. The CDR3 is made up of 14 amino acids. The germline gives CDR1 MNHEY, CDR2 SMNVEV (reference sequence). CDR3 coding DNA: TGTGCCAGCAGTATATCCTCTAGCACAGATACGCAGTATTTT. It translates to CASSISSSTDTQYF.

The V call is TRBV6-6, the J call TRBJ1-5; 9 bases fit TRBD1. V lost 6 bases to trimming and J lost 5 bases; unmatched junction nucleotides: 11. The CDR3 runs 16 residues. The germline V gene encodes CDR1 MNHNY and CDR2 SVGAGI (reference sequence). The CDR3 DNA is TGTGCCAGCAGCTCCGGACAGGGGTCGTCGGATCAGCCCCAGCATTTT. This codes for CASSSGQGSSDQPQHF.

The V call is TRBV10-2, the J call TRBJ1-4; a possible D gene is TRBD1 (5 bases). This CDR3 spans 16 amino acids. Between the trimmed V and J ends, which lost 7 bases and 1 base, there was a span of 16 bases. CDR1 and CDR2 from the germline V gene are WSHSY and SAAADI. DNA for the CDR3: TGCGCCAGCATCGACAGAAAGAGTAGAACTAATGAAAAACTGTTTTTT. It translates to CASIDRKSRTNEKLFF.

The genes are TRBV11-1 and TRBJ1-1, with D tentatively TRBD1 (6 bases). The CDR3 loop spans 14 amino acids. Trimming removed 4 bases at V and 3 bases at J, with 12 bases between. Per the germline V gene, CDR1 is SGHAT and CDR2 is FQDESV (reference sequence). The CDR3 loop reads CASSSRGGDTEAFF. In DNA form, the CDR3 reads TGTGCCAGCAGCTCCAGGGGCGGGGACACTGAAGCTTTCTTT.

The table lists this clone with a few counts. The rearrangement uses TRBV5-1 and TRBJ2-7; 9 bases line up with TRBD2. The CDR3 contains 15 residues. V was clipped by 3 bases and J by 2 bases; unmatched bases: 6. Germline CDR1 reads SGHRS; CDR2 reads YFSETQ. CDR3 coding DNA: TGCGCCAGCAGCTGGGCGGCGGGGGGGCCCTACGAGCAGTACGTC. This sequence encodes CASSWAAGGPYEQYV.

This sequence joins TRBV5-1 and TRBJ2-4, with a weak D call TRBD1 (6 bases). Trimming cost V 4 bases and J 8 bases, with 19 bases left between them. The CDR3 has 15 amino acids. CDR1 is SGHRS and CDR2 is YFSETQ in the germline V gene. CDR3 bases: TGCGCCAGCAGCCTCGGACAGTTTAGCCGAGACATTCAGTACTTC. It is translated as CASSLGQFSRDIQYF.

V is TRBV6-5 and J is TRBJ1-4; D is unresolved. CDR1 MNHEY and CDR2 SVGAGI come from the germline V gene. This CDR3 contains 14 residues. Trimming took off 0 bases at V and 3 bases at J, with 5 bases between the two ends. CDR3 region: CASSYSGSNEKLFF. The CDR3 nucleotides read TGTGCCAGCAGTTACTCTGGGTCTAATGAAAAACTGTTTTTT.

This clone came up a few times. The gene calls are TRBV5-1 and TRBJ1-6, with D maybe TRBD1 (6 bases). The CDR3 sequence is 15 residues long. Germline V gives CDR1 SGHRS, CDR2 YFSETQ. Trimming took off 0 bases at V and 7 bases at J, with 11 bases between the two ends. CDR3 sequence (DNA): TGCGCCAGCAGCTTGGCCTGGCAGGGGAATTCACCCCTCCACTTT. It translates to CASSLAWQGNSPLHF.